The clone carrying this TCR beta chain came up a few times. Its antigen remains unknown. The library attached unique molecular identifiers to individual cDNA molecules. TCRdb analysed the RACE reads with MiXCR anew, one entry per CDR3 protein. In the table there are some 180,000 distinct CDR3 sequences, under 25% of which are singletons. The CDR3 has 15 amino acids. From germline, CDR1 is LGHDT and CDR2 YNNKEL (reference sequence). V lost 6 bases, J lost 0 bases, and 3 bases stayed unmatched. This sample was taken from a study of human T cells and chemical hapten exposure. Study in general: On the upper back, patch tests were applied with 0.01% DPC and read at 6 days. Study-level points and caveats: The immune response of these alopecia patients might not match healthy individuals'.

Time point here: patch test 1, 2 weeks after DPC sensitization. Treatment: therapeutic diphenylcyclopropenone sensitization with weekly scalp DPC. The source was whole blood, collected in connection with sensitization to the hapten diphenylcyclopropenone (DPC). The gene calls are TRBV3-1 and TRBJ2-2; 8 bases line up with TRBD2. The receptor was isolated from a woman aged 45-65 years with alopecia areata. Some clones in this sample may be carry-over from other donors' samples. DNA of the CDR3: TGTGCCAGCAGGTTGACTAGCGCGAACACCGGGGAGCTGTTTTTT. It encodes CASRLTSANTGELFF.